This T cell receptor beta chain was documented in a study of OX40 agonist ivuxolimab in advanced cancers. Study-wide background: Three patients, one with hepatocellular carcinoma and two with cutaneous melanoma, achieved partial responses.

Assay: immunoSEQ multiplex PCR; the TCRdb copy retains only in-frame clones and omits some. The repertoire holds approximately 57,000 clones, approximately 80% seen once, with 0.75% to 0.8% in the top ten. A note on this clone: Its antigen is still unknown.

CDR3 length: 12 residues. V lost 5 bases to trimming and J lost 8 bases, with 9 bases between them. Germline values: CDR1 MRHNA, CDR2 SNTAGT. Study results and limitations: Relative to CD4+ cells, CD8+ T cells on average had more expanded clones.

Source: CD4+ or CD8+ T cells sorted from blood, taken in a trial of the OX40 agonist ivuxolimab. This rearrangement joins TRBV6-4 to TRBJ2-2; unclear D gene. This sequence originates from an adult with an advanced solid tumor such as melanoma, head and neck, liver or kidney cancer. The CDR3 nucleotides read TGTGCCAGCAGTTTTATAGGAGGGGAGCTGTTTTTT. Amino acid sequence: CASSFIGGELFF.